The next 17 T cell receptor beta chains were all read from a single sample in a study of regulatory T cells in long-lasting Graves disease. The time point is: newly diagnosed GD, antithyroid drugs for less than 3 months. Making the TCR library involved RNA that had been extracted from PBMCs. With iRepertoire HTBI primers and Arm-PCR of CDR3 regions, TCR beta libraries were built. MiXCR, applied by TCRdb to the multiplex PCR reads, yields one record per CDR3 protein. The data contain 420,000 or so distinct CDR3 sequences, roughly 15% of them singletons. This sample also belongs to another study, concerning T cells in Graves' hyperthyroidism and ophthalmopathy.

The sequencing used peripheral blood mononuclear cells (PBMCs), collected at new diagnosis, from a patient treated with antithyroid drugs. These TCRs come from a woman younger than 35 with Graves disease.

Concerning this clonotype itself: It may be a read error: a sequence one base away is much more abundant. The chain uses TRBV20-1 and TRBJ2-1; 7 bases fit TRBD2. The DNA end lines up better with TRBJ2-5; the J call may be wrong. CDR1 DFQATT and CDR2 SNEGSKA come from the germline V gene (reference sequence). There are 14 residues in the CDR3. The CDR3 bases are TGCAGTGCTAGGCGCGGGGGAGGCCAAGAGATCCAGTACTTC. This encodes CSARRGGGQEIQYF.

This clonotype was seen only a few times. The chain uses TRBV28 and TRBJ2-7; 13 bases agree with TRBD2. This CDR3 is built from 15 residues. CDR1 and CDR2 from the germline V gene are MDHEN and SYDVKM. V lost 6 bases and J lost 5; bases outside the gene matches: 7. The CDR3 nucleotides are TGTGCCAGCAGCTCGGGACTAGCGGGATACCACGAGCAGTACTTC. Translated, it gives CASSSGLAGYHEQYF.

Note on this clonotype: A much larger clone differs by one base, so this may be a read error. The CDR3 loop is CSVGTSGRGGETQFF. CDR3 DNA sequence: TGCAGCGTTGGGACTAGCGGGAGGGGGGGAGAGACCCAGTTCTTC. The genes are TRBV29-1 and TRBJ2-1, with TRBD2 identical over 15 bases. With V trimmed by 4 bases and J by 13 bases, 11 bases remained unmatched. The CDR3 has 15 amino acids. Germline CDR1 SQVTM, CDR2 ANQGSEA.

This clonotype was detected once. The chain is built from TRBV4-3 and TRBJ1-2; TRBD1 might be the D (5 bases). Germline V gene lookup returns CDR1 LGHNA and CDR2 YSLEER. The CDR3 sequence is 19 residues long. Trimming cost V 4 bases and J 3 bases, with 27 bases left between them. CDR3 amino acids: CASSPKKPGTSRGDYGYTF. As DNA, the CDR3 is TGCGCCAGCAGCCCTAAGAAACCCGGGACCTCCCGGGGGGACTATGGCTACACCTTC.

V and J are TRBV5-1 and TRBJ2-1, with D unresolved. Germline values: CDR1 SGHRS, CDR2 YFSETQ. Trimming removed 2 bases from V and 5 bases from J, with 11 bases in between. There are 14 residues in the CDR3. The CDR3 spells CASSLNPVDNEQFF. The CDR3 bases are TGCGCCAGCAGCTTAAACCCCGTCGACAATGAGCAGTTCTTC.

This clonotype has ten or more counts. The chain uses TRBV18 and TRBJ2-5; D is undetermined. The germline V and J ends were trimmed by 8 bases and 2 bases, with 9 bases remaining between them. The CDR3 length is 12 residues. Germline V gene data show CDR1 as KGHSH and CDR2 as LQKENI. This CDR3 reads CASSPRQETQYF. The DNA for the CDR3 is TGTGCCAGCAGTCCCCGACAAGAGACCCAGTACTTC.

This sequence joins TRBV20-1 and TRBJ2-2; no clear D gene. Trimming pared 4 bases from V and 1 base from J, leaving 10 bases between. This CDR3 comprises 14 residues. Germline V gene lookup returns CDR1 DFQATT and CDR2 SNEGSKA (reference sequence). This CDR3 reads CSAIMRRNTGELFF. CDR3 in DNA: TGCAGTGCTATCATGCGGAGGAACACCGGGGAGCTGTTTTTT.

This clonotype has a handful of counts. A junction end diverges from the germline sequence, so it may reflect a read error. V gene TRBV28 combines with J gene TRBJ1-4; D may be TRBD1 (5 bases). This CDR3 has 14 residues. The V gene's germline CDR1 is MDHEN and CDR2 SYDVKM. The DNA for the CDR3 is TGTGCCAGCAGTACCCAGGGAACTCATGAAAAACTGTTTTTT. Protein sequence: CASSTQGTHEKLFF.

This clonotype was detected a few times. V usage is TRBV28 and J usage is TRBJ1-2, with a weak D call TRBD1 (5 bases). The CDR3 sequence is 12 residues long. Trimming pared 8 bases from V and 5 bases from J, leaving 12 bases between. Germline CDR1 is MDHEN and CDR2 is SYDVKM. CDR3 residues: CASLGGVYGYTF. The CDR3 DNA is TGTGCCAGCCTGGGGGGGGTATATGGCTACACCTTC.

Many counts were recorded for this clonotype. The chain couples TRBV5-6 to TRBJ2-2; 11 nucleotides line up with TRBD1. Trimming cost V 3 bases and J 4 bases; bases outside gene matches: 5. CDR3 length equals 16 residues. Germline V CDR1 and CDR2: SGHDT, YYEEEE. CDR3 DNA sequence: TGTGCCAGCAGCTATGGACAGGGGGCGCGCACCGGGGAGCTGTTTTTT. It translates to CASSYGQGARTGELFF.

The chain uses TRBV27 and TRBJ2-1; 12 bases agree with TRBD2. The J segment lost 9 bases and the V segment lost 0 bases, leaving 3 bases of the junction unmatched. The CDR3 length is 15 residues. Germline lookup yields CDR1 MNHEY and CDR2 SMNVEV (reference sequence). CDR3 protein: CASSLSRTSGIEQFF. CDR3 nucleotide sequence: TGTGCCAGCAGTTTATCCCGGACTAGCGGGATTGAGCAGTTCTTC.

This clonotype has ten or more counts. The V call is TRBV29-1, the J call TRBJ2-1; weak D call: TRBD2 (6 bases). The CDR3 sequence is 16 residues long. Germline CDR1 SQVTM, CDR2 ANQGSEA. The V end lost 6 bases, the J end lost 0 bases, and 18 bases lay between the germline ends. The CDR3 reads CSVGDREQSSYNEQFF. The CDR3 DNA follows: TGCAGCGTGGGCGACCGGGAGCAAAGCTCCTACAATGAGCAGTTCTTC.

V usage is TRBV6-1 and J usage is TRBJ1-1; 8 positions agree with TRBD1. V trimming: 1 base; J trimming: 6 bases; junction bases outside the gene matches: 10. Germline V gene sequence: CDR1 MNHNS, CDR2 SASEGT. The CDR3 sequence is 16 residues long. This chain's CDR3 is CASSEETAGGPPEAFF. The DNA of the CDR3 is TGTGCCAGCAGTGAAGAAACTGCAGGGGGCCCCCCTGAAGCTTTCTTT.

This clonotype occurred many times. The rearrangement joins TRBV5-1 to TRBJ1-1; weak D call: TRBD1 (6 bases). CDR1 and CDR2 from the germline V gene are SGHRS and YFSETQ. The CDR3 covers 16 residues. With 0 bases removed from V and 1 base from J, the gap between germline ends came to 13 bases. The CDR3 region is CASSLAPTGTNTEAFF. The CDR3 DNA is TGCGCCAGCAGCTTGGCTCCGACAGGCACGAACACTGAAGCTTTCTTT.

At least ten counts were recorded for this clonotype. The V call is TRBV12-3 or TRBV12-4, the J call TRBJ2-7; D is uncertain. V was shortened by 3 bases and J by 2 bases, with 17 bases between the two germline ends. This CDR3 contains 16 residues. CDR3 nucleotides: TGTGCCAGCAGTTTTGCGTGGGAACTAATAGCCTACGAGCAGTACTTC. Encoded protein: CASSFAWELIAYEQYF.

This clonotype has at least ten counts. The chain recombines TRBV28 with TRBJ2-7, with 7 bases fitting TRBD1. J gave up 1 base and V 6 bases, and 9 bases lay outside the gene matches. There are 15 residues in the CDR3. In germline, CDR1 is MDHEN, CDR2 SYDVKM. CDR3 loop: CASRPNRGGSYEQYF. The CDR3 bases are TGTGCCAGCAGGCCAAACAGGGGTGGATCCTACGAGCAGTACTTC. Looking up the rest from reference TRBV28 and TRBJ2-7 gives the full variable domain: DVKVTQSSRYLVKRTGEKVFLECVQDMDHENMFWYRQDPGLGLRLIYFSYDVKMKEKGDIPEGYSVSREKKERFSLILESASTNQTSMYLCASRPNRGGSYEQYFGPGTRLTVT.

The sample holds a few counts of this clonotype. The chain is built from TRBV6-1 and TRBJ2-3; TRBD1 matches 8 bases. This CDR3 has 13 residues. Germline trimming cut 6 bases from V and 10 bases from J; bases unmatched to any gene: 9. Looked up from germline, CDR1 is MNHNS and CDR2 is SASEGT. The CDR3 bases are TGTGCCAGCAGCCCGGGACAGGATTTAGCGCAGTATTTT. Its protein is CASSPGQDLAQYF.